The 12 T cell receptor beta chains reported below all come from one sample, sequenced in a study of cytomegalovirus exposure and HLA in healthy donors. The PCR used 60 Vbeta and 13 Jbeta primers. Method: immunoSEQ multiplex PCR; TCRdb's copy keeps in-frame clones and lacks some. The data show some 120,000 clones, with 60% to 85% seen just once and 1% held by the top ten. The sample consisted of PBMCs. These receptors were collected from a human donor in good health.

The chain recombines TRBV10-3 with TRBJ2-5, with 8 bases that match TRBD1. The germline V gene encodes CDR1 ENHRY and CDR2 SYGVKD. The CDR3 loop spans 14 amino acids. The trim removed 7 bases at V and 5 bases at J, leaving 9 bases unmatched. CDR3 protein: CAIKGQGAGETQYF. DNA of the CDR3: TGTGCCATCAAGGGGCAGGGGGCAGGGGAGACCCAGTACTTC.

V usage is TRBV27 and J usage is TRBJ1-1; D uncertain. This CDR3 is 13 amino acids long. The germline gives CDR1 MNHEY, CDR2 SMNVEV (reference sequence). The germline V and J ends were trimmed by 2 bases and 4 bases, with 8 bases remaining between them. DNA of the CDR3: TGTGCCAGCAGTTTAAGGCGGGGCACTGAAGCTTTCTTT. The encoded protein is CASSLRRGTEAFF.

The chain has TRBV6-5 and TRBJ2-5; D unclear. V lost 9 bases to trimming and J lost 0 bases, with 8 bases between them. The CDR3 length is 12 residues. Germline values: CDR1 MNHEY, CDR2 SVGAGI. The CDR3: CASTPYQETQYF. CDR3 in DNA: TGTGCCAGTACACCGTACCAAGAGACCCAGTACTTC.

The table lists this clone with a few counts. CDR3 DNA: TGTGCCAGCAGCTGGCGGGGGGGCGCAGATACGCAGTATTTT. It is translated as CASSWRGGADTQYF. The chain is built from TRBV7-9 and TRBJ2-3; TRBD2 matches at 9 bases. The ends lost 4 bases at V and 4 bases at J; junction bases unmatched: 3. The CDR3 runs 14 residues. Germline assignment: CDR1 SEHNR and CDR2 FQNEAQ (reference sequence). Together with reference TRBV7-9 and TRBJ2-3, the CDR3 gives the full variable domain: DTGVSQNPRHKITKRGQNVTFRCDPISEHNRLYWYRQTLGQGPEFLTYFQNEAQLEKSRLLSDRFSAERPKGSFSTLEIQRTEQGDSAMYLCASSWRGGADTQYFGPGTRLTVL.

The CDR3 loop is CASSSNSYNEQFF. Written as DNA, the CDR3 is TGTGCCAGCAGTTCTAACAGTTACAATGAGCAGTTCTTC. The chain uses TRBV6-5 and TRBJ2-1; the D is unclear. Germline loops: CDR1 MNHEY, CDR2 SVGAGI. Trimming shortened V by 4 bases and J by 4 bases, and 8 bases separated the two germline ends. The CDR3 is 13 amino acids.

This chain joins TRBV5-1 and TRBJ2-2; a possible D gene is TRBD1 (6 bases). The CDR3 has 13 residues. Germline assignment: CDR1 SGHRS and CDR2 YFSETQ. Deletions cut 6 bases from V and 1 base from J, with 7 bases between. The CDR3 bases are TGCGCCAGCACACAGGGGAACACCGGGGAGCTGTTTTTT. Its protein is CASTQGNTGELFF.

J is TRBJ2-7 and V is TRBV13; 7 nucleotides agree with TRBD2. The V gene's germline CDR1 is PRHDT and CDR2 FYEKMQ (reference sequence). J lost 2 bases, V lost 3 bases, and 7 bases had no gene match. The CDR3 runs 15 residues. CDR3 sequence (DNA): TGTGCCAGCAGCTTTTTGGGGGGGGAGGCCTACGAGCAGTACTTC. As protein: CASSFLGGEAYEQYF.

CDR3 nucleotide sequence: TGTGCCAGCAGCTTACAAAACTACAATGAGCAGTTCTTC. As protein: CASSLQNYNEQFF. V gene TRBV7-9 combines with J gene TRBJ2-1; D gene unclear. CDR1 SEHNR and CDR2 FQNEAQ come from the germline V gene (reference sequence). The CDR3 is made up of 13 amino acids. Trimming shortened V by 2 bases and J by 3 bases, and 5 bases separated the two germline ends.

The chain combines TRBV4-1 with TRBJ1-1; tentative D call: TRBD1 (5 bases). The CDR3 runs 16 residues. From germline, CDR1 is MGHRA and CDR2 YSYEKL. V dropped 3 bases and J dropped 0 bases, with 14 bases sitting between them. The CDR3: CASSQGGGVLNTEAFF. CDR3 coding DNA: TGCGCCAGCAGCCAGGGTGGAGGGGTACTGAACACTGAAGCTTTCTTT.

The chain employs TRBV6-5 and TRBJ2-7, with D tentatively TRBD1 (5 bases). The CDR3 is 14 residues long. Germline V gene data show CDR1 as MNHEY and CDR2 as SVGAGI. V lost 3 bases, J lost 6 bases, and 15 bases lay in between. Here the CDR3 reads CASSYSTGRREQYF. For the CDR3, the DNA is TGTGCCAGCAGTTATAGCACAGGAAGGCGCGAGCAGTACTTC.

The genes are TRBV6-5 and TRBJ1-2; no clear D. V was cut by 0 bases and J by 6 bases, with 8 bases left in between. The germline gives CDR1 MNHEY, CDR2 SVGAGI. CDR3 length equals 13 residues. The CDR3 bases are TGTGCCAGCAGTTACTCCGTTTATCATGGCTACACCTTC. It translates to CASSYSVYHGYTF.

This chain connects TRBV27 to TRBJ2-7; the match to TRBD1 covers 9 bases. The CDR3 length is 13 residues. Germline CDR1 and CDR2: MNHEY and SMNVEV (reference sequence). The V gene end was trimmed by 5 bases and the J gene end by 2 bases; junction bases not matched to a gene: 1. The CDR3 nucleotides are TGTGCCAGCAGTACAGGGGGCACCTACGAGCAGTACTTC. As protein: CASSTGGTYEQYF.